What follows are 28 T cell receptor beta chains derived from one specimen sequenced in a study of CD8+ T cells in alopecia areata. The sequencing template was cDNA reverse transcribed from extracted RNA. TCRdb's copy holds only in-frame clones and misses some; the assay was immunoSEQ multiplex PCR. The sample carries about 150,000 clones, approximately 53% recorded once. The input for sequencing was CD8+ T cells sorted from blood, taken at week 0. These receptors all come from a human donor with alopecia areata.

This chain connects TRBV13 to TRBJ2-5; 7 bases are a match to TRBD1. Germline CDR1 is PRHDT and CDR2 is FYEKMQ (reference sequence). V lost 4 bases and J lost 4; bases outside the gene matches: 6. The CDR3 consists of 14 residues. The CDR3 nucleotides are TGTGCCAGCAGCTCCCCAGGGGGACGAGAGACCCAGTACTTC. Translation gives CASSSPGGRETQYF. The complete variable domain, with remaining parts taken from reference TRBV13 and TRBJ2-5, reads AAGVIQSPRHLIKEKRETATLKCYPIPRHDTVYWYQQGPGQDPQFLISFYEKMQSDKGSIPDRFSAQQFSDYHSELNMSSLELGDSALYFCASSSPGGRETQYFGPGTRLLVL.

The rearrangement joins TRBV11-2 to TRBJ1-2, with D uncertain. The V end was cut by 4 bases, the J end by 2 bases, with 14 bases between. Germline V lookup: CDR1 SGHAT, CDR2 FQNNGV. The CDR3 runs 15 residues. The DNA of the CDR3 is TGTGCCAGCAGCTACAACGCGGCTAGCAACTATGGCTACACCTTC. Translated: CASSYNAASNYGYTF.

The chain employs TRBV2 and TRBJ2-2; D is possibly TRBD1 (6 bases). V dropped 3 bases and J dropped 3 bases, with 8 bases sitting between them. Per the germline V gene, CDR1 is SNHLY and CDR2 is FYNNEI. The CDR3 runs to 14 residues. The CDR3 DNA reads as TGTGCCAGCAGTGAGGGGGCGGACACCGGGGAGCTGTTTTTT. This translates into CASSEGADTGELFF.

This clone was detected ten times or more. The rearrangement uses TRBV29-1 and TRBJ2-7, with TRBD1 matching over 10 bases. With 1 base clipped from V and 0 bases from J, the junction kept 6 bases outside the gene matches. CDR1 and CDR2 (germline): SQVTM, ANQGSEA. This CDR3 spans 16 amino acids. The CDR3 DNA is TGCAGCGTTGAAGCAGGGACAGGGGCAAACTCCTACGAGCAGTACTTC. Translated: CSVEAGTGANSYEQYF.

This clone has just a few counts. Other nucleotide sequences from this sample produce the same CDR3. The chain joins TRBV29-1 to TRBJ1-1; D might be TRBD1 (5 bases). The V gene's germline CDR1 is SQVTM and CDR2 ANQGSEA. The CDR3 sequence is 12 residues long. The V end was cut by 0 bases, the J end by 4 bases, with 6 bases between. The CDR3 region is CSVEDRGTEAFF. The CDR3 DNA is TGCAGCGTTGAAGATAGGGGCACTGAAGCTTTCTTT.

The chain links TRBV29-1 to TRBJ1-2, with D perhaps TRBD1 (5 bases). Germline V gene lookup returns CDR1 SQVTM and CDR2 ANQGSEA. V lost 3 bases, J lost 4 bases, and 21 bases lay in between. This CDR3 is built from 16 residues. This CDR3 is CSVDPGPDLSFYGYTF. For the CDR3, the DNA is TGCAGCGTTGACCCGGGACCGGACCTTTCTTTCTATGGCTACACCTTC.

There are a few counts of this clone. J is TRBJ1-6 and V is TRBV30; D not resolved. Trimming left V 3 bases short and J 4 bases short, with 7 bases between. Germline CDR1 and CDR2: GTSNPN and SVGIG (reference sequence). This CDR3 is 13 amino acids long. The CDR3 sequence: CAWSPVYNSPLHF. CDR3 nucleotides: TGTGCCTGGAGCCCCGTGTATAATTCACCCCTCCACTTT.

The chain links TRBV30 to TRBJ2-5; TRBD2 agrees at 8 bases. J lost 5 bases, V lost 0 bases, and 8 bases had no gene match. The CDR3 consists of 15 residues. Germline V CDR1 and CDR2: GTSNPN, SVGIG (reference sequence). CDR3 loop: CAWSVGGGLAETQYF. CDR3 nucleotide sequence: TGTGCCTGGAGTGTCGGGGGGGGTTTAGCGGAGACCCAGTACTTC.

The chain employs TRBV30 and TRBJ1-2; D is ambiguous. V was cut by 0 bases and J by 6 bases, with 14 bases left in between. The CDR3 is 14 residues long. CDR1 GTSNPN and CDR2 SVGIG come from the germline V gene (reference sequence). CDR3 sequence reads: CAWSVLGMGDGYTF. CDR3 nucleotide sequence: TGTGCCTGGAGTGTACTGGGGATGGGCGATGGCTACACCTTC. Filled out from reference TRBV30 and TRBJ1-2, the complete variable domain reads SQTIHQWPATLVQPVGSPLSLECTVEGTSNPNLYWYRQAAGRGLQLLFYSVGIGQISSEVPQNLSASRPQDRQFILSSKKLLLSDSGFYLCAWSVLGMGDGYTFGSGTRLTVV.

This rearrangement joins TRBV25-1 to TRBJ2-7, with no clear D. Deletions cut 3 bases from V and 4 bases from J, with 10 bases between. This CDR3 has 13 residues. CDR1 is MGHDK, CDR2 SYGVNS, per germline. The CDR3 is CASSELWVYEQYF. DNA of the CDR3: TGTGCCAGCAGTGAGTTATGGGTTTACGAGCAGTACTTC.

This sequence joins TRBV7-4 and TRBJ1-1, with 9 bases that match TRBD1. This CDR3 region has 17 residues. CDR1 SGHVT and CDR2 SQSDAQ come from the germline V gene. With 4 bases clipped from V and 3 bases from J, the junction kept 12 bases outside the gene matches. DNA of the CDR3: TGTGCCAGCAGCTCTTTGGACAGGGGAGGTGGGTACACTGAAGCTTTCTTT. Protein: CASSSLDRGGGYTEAFF.

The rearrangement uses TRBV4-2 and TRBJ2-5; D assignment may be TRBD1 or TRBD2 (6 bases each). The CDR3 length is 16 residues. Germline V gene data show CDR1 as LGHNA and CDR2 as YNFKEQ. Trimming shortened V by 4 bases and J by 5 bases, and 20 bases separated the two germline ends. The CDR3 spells CASSPGWRGEVETQYF. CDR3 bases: TGTGCCAGCAGCCCCGGTTGGAGGGGGGAAGTCGAGACCCAGTACTTC.

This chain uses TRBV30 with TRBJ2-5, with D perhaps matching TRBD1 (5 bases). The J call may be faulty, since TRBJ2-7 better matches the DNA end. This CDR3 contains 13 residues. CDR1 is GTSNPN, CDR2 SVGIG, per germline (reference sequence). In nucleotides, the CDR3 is TGTGCCTGGAGCGTAGGGGCCTCCTACGAGCAGTACTTC. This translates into CAWSVGASYEQYF.

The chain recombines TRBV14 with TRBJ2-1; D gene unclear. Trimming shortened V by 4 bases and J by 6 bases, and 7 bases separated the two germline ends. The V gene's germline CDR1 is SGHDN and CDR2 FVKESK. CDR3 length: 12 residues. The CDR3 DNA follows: TGTGCCAGCAGCCGAAACGCCAATGAGCAGTTCTTC. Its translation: CASSRNANEQFF.

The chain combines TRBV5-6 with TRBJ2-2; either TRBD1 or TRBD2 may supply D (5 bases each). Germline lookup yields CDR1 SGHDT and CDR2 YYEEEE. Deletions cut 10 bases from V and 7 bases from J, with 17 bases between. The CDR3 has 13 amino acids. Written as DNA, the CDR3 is TGTGCCGGGCGCGAGGGGCTTCACGGGGAGCTGTTTTTT. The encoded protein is CAGREGLHGELFF.

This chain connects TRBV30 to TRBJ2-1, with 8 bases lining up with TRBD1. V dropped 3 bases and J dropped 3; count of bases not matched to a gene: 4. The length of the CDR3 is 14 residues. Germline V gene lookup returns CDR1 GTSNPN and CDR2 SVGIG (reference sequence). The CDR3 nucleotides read TGTGCCTGGAGCCCAGGGGGCTACTACAATGAGCAGTTCTTC. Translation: CAWSPGGYYNEQFF.

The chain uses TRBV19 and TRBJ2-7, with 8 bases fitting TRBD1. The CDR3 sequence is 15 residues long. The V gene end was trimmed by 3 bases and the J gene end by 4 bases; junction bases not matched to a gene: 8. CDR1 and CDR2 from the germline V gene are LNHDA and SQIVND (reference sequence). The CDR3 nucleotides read TGTGCCAGTAGTATCCGGACAGGGCGGAGTTACGAGCAGTACTTC. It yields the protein CASSIRTGRSYEQYF.

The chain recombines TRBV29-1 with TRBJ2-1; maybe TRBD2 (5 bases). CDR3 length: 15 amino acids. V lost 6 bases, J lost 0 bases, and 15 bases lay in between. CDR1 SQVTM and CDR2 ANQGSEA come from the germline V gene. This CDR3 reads CSVDLGVSSYNEQFF. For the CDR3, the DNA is TGCAGCGTCGACCTCGGGGTAAGCTCCTACAATGAGCAGTTCTTC.

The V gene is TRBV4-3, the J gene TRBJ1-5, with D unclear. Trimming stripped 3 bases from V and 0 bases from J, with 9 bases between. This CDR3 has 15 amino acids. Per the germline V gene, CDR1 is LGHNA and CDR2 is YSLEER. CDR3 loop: CASSHDRDSNQPQHF. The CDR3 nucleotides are TGCGCCAGCAGCCACGACCGGGATAGCAATCAGCCCCAGCATTTT.

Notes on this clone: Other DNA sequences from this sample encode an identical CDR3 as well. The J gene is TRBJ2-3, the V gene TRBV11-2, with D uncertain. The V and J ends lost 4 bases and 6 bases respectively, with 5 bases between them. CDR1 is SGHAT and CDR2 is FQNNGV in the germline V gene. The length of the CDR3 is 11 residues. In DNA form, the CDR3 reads TGTGCCAGCAGCTCGCGGGATACGCAGTATTTT. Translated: CASSSRDTQYF.

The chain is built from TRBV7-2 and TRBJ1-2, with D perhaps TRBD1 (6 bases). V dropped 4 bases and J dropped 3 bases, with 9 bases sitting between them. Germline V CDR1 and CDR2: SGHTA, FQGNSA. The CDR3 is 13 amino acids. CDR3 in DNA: TGTGCCAGCAGCTGGGGGGCGGACTATGGCTACACCTTC. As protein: CASSWGADYGYTF.

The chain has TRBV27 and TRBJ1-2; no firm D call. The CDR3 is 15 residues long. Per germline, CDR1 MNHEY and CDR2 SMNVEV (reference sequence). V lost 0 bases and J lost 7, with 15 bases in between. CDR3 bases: TGTGCCAGCAGTTTATCGGCGAACGGGGTCATTGGCTACACCTTC. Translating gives CASSLSANGVIGYTF.

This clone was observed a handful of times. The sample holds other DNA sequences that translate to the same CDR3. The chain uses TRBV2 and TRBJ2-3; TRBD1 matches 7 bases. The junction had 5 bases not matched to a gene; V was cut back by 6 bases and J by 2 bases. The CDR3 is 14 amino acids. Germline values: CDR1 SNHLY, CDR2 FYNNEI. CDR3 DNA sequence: TGTGCCAGCAGGGGGGACAGTCACACAGATACGCAGTATTTT. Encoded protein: CASRGDSHTDTQYF. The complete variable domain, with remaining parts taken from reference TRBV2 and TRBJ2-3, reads EPEVTQTPSHQVTQMGQEVILRCVPISNHLYFYWYRQILGQKVEFLVSFYNNEISEKSEIFDDQFSVERPDGSNFTLKIRSTKLEDSAMYFCASRGDSHTDTQYFGPGTRLTVL.

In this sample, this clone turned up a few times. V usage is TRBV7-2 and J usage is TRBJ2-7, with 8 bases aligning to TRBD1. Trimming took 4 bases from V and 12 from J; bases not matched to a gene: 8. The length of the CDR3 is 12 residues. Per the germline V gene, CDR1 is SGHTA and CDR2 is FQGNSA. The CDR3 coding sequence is TGTGCCAGCAGCTCGGTCCGGGACAGGCTGTACTTC. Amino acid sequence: CASSSVRDRLYF.

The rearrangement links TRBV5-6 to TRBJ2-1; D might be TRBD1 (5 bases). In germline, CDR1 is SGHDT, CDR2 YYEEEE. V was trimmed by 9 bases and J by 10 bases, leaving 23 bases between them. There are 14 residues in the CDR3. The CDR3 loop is CATKGQGNVEEQFF. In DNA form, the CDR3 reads TGTGCCACAAAAGGGCAGGGCAACGTTGAAGAGCAGTTCTTC.

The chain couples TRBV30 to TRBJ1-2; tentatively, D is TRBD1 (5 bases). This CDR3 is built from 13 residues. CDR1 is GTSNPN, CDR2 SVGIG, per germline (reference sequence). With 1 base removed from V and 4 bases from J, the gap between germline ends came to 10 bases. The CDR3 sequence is CAWSGGTGYGYTF. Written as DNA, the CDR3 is TGTGCCTGGAGTGGTGGGACGGGCTATGGCTACACCTTC.

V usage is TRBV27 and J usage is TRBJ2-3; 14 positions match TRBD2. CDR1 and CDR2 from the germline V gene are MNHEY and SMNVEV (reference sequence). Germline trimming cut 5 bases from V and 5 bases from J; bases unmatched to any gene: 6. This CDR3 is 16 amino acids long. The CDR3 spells CASSETSGGAIDTQYF. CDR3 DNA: TGTGCCAGCAGTGAGACTAGCGGGGGGGCTATAGATACGCAGTATTTT.

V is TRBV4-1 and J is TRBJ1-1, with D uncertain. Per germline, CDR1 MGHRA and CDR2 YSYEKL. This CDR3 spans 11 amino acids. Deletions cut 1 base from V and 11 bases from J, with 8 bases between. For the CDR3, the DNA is TGCGCCAGCAGCCAAGGGGGAGGCGCTTTCTTT. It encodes CASSQGGGAFF.